Described below is a single T cell receptor (beta chain) sequence and its context. Its antigen is not identified. TCRdb independently ran MiXCR on the reads; one entry per CDR3 protein. The sample carries some 900,000 distinct CDR3 sequences, approximately 30% recorded once. The data are from a study of T cell repertoires in cytomegalovirus infection. Study overall: Selection of CMV epitopes for the study included recently identified HLA-C-restricted and well-studied HLA-B-restricted ones. A matching HLA type, together with CMV infection, was signaled by public TCR beta signatures.

Study outcomes and limitations: Dominating the ex vivo response were TCR beta clonotypes that were CMV-specific and HLA-C-restricted.

Trimming left V 3 bases short and J 10 bases short, with 10 bases between. Germline V gene sequence: CDR1 LGHNA, CDR2 YNFKEQ. CDR3 length: 13 amino acids. This TCR derives from a human donor in good health (CMV status not recorded). Some clones in this sample may be carry-over from other donors' samples. The starting material was cultured CD8+ T cells from PBMCs, obtained from culture after CMV antigen stimulation. The V call is TRBV4-2, the J call TRBJ1-6; perhaps TRBD1 as D (6 bases). DNA for the CDR3: TGTGCCAGCAGCCATGGGGGGGCCTCACCCCTCCACTTT. This sequence encodes CASSHGGASPLHF.